This record covers a single T cell receptor (beta chain). It has no known antigen specificity. It has no much larger one-base neighbor in the sample; base qualities were not kept. Interpreted using the paper, the time point label stands for: blood from clinic visit 5 months post-surgery; TSC patient then seizure free. Surgery cases with the highest brain T cell transcript signatures were selected for TCR beta chain sequencing of brain tissue and, where available, blood. Patients had been treated with at least one anti-epileptic drug before surgery. The TCR-sequenced patients were children whose drug-resistant epilepsy was caused by tuberous sclerosis complex, focal cortical dysplasia, Rasmussen encephalitis or hemimegalencephaly. The Monarch genomic DNA purification kit was used to extract bulk genomic DNA from unsorted brain tissue and from whole blood. The immunoSEQ assay was applied to genomic DNA to generate the TCR beta chain sequences. In the authors' own workflow: CDR3 sequences not starting with the conserved framework cysteine at position 104 were manually removed. Clonality was calculated as one minus the normalized Shannon's Diversity Index, with values ranging from 0 (maximal diversity) to 1 (oligoclonal). Chi-squared comparison-of-proportions tests assessed whether the same CDR3 differed in frequency between samples, such as brain versus blood. Public clonotypes were found through immuneACCESS searches, while the VDJdb browser was used to judge similarity to known antiviral clonotypes. TCRdb carries this immuneACCESS record with in-frame sequences only. Its versions omit some clonotypes, under half of them owing to an unresolved V gene in the studies checked, with the rest unexplained. V, J and clone size were drawn from that table, and D and trimming were deduced from the DNA. For this sample the table gives about 350,000 clones, of which 93% were detected only once. Of the sample, 5.5% to 6% falls within the top ten clones.

The data originate from a study of brain T cells in children with intractable seizures (dated by TCRdb to the early 2020s). Study-level background: As a first screen for immune gene transcripts, resected brain tissue from roughly 57 pediatric epilepsy surgery cases was run on a NanoString immunology panel. About 65% of the 12 selected surgery cases also had pre-surgery blood sequenced, which left four cases with brain tissue only. Beyond this particular receptor, the publication reports: The patients' HCMV serostatus was not known, and viral specificity was inferred solely from CDR3 sequence similarity. Because pre- and post-surgery blood were sequenced to different depths, clones absent from the pre-surgery sample may reflect undersampling.

The source is a boy under two years old with tuberous sclerosis and intractable seizures. Sequencing was performed on peripheral blood, taken 4 to 6 months after surgery.

The DNA sequence is as follows: TGTGCCAGCAGCCCGTCTCTAGCGGGAGGTATCTACAATGAGCAGTTCTTC. This sequence encodes CASSPSLAGGIYNEQFF. This receptor chain uses TRBV7-9 and TRBJ2-1; the junction holds 11 bases that match TRBD2. As encoded in the germline V gene (reference sequence), CDR1 is SEHNR while CDR2 is FQNEAQ. CDR3 length: 17 amino acids, cysteine to phenylalanine. Only the CDR3 portion is preserved as DNA: 51 bases, with reading frame beginning at the first base. The germline V end is reduced by 5 bases and the J end by 3 bases; junction bases left unmatched: 9.